A single T cell receptor beta chain is shown here with its context. This sample stems from a study of T cells expressing NK-cell markers. Study-wide background: Sequencing of TCR beta repertoires drew on sorted CD3+CD56+NKG2C+, CD3+CD56+NKG2C- and CD3+CD56-NKG2C+ T cells. Most of the eight sequenced donors were HCMV-seropositive; one was seronegative.

The CDR3 extends over 15 amino acids. Template switching by 5'RACE with UMIs generated the TCR beta cDNA. TCRdb derives one entry per CDR3 protein from the 5' RACE reads, leaving out DNA. In all, the sample yields more than 400,000 distinct CDR3 sequences. The sample comprised blood T cells: a sorted CD56 or NKG2C T cell subset, CD4+ or CD8+ T cells, or bulk PBMC T cells (not recorded which). The chain couples TRBV12-3 or TRBV12-4 to TRBJ2-1; TCRdb proposes TRBD2, but this gene call is untestable without DNA. The TCR originated in a woman aged 18-69 years in good health. The CDR3 sequence: CASSFGLGGYNEQFF.